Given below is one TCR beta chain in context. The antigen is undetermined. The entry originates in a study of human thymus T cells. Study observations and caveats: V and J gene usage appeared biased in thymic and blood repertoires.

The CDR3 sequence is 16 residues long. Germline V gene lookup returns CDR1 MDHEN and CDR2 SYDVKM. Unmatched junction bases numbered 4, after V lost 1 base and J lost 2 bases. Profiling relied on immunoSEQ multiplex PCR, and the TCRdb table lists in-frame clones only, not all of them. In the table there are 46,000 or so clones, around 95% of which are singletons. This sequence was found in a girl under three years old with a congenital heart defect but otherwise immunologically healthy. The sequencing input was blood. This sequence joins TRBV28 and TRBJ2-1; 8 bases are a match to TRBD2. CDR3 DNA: TGTGCCAGCAGTTTATTAAGACTAGCGACCTACAATGAGCAGTTCTTC. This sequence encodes CASSLLRLATYNEQFF.